Each of the 28 T cell receptor beta chains below was sequenced from the same sample in a study of PD-L1 blockade in urothelial cancer. Here immunoSEQ multiplex PCR was the method, and the copy in TCRdb shows in-frame clones only, minus some. The top ten clones hold around 9.3% of a sample with 35,000 to 45,000 clones, 35% to 40% of them seen once. Specimen: tumor tissue, collected before atezolizumab (anti-PD-L1) treatment. These receptors were collected from a man aged 60 to 75 with urothelial cancer.

This chain links TRBV30 with TRBJ2-7; D perhaps matches TRBD1 (6 bases). The CDR3 totals 13 residues. V was pared by 5 bases and J by 1 base, with 12 bases between. Germline loops: CDR1 GTSNPN, CDR2 SVGIG (reference sequence). The CDR3: CAWDRDTSYEQYF. The CDR3 coding sequence is TGTGCCTGGGATAGGGACACGTCCTACGAGCAGTACTTC.

This clone was observed a few times. This chain uses TRBV6-8 with TRBJ2-3; the match to TRBD2 covers 9 bases. Germline CDR1 reads MNHGY; CDR2 reads SAAAGT. The CDR3 is 15 amino acids. V gave up 7 bases and J gave up 1 base; unmatched junction bases: 6. This chain's CDR3 is CASTQRGDRTDTQYF. For the CDR3, the DNA is TGTGCCAGCACCCAGCGGGGGGACCGCACAGATACGCAGTATTTT.

By share, this clone ranks as medium-sized (0.01 to 0.1%). This chain joins TRBV14 and TRBJ1-2, with TRBD1 matching over 8 bases. Germline CDR1 is SGHDN and CDR2 is FVKESK. V trimming: 0 bases; J trimming: 3 bases; junction bases outside the gene matches: 6. This CDR3 spans 16 amino acids. The DNA of the CDR3 is TGTGCCAGCAGCCAAGAAGGGACAGGCCGACACTATGGCTACACCTTC. It translates to CASSQEGTGRHYGYTF. Combining the CDR3 with reference TRBV14 and TRBJ1-2 gives the whole variable domain EAGVTQFPSHSVIEKGQTVTLRCDPISGHDNLYWYRRVMGKEIKFLLHFVKESKQDESGMPNNRFLAERTGGTYSTLKVQPAELEDSGVYFCASSQEGTGRHYGYTFGSGTRLTVV.

This clone counts as medium-sized. Germline and junction disagree at one end, which may indicate a read error. The chain combines TRBV28 with TRBJ1-5; tentative D call: TRBD1 (6 bases). The length of the CDR3 is 13 residues. The V gene's germline CDR1 is MDHEN and CDR2 SYDVKM. The CDR3 is CANSRGASQPQHF. For the CDR3, the DNA is TGTGCCAACAGTCGGGGGGCAAGCCAGCCCCAGCATTTT.

This clone has only a few counts. This chain uses TRBV6-8 with TRBJ2-7, with D possibly matching TRBD1 (6 bases). This CDR3 region has 15 residues. Germline loops: CDR1 MNHGY, CDR2 SAAAGT. Trimming removed 4 bases from V and 2 bases from J, with 15 bases in between. The CDR3 DNA reads as TGTGCCAGCAGTTCCCACGCCGGACAGACCTACGAGCAGTACTTC. It encodes CASSSHAGQTYEQYF.

The rearrangement joins TRBV12-5 to TRBJ2-3, with 7 bases identical to TRBD1. This CDR3 has 14 amino acids. CDR1 and CDR2 from the germline V gene are LGHNT and FRNRAP. Losses at the gene ends were 4 bases for V and 0 bases for J; bases not matched to a gene: 1. The CDR3 here is CASGWGQSTDTQYF. The CDR3, as DNA: TGTGCTAGTGGTTGGGGACAGAGCACAGATACGCAGTATTTT.

The V call is TRBV5-1, the J call TRBJ2-2; the match to TRBD2 covers 10 bases. J lost 2 bases, V lost 4 bases, and 5 bases had no gene match. Germline assignment: CDR1 SGHRS and CDR2 YFSETQ. The CDR3 has 16 amino acids. The CDR3: CASSPRLAGNTGELFF. The CDR3 DNA reads TGCGCCAGCAGCCCGCGACTAGCGGGTAACACCGGGGAGCTGTTTTTT.

This CDR3 reads CATHESTGGIYEQYF. The CDR3 nucleotides are TGTGCCACCCATGAATCGACAGGGGGGATTTACGAGCAGTACTTC. V gene TRBV19 combines with J gene TRBJ2-7, with TRBD1 matching 9 bases. Germline values: CDR1 LNHDA, CDR2 SQIVND (reference sequence). Losses at the gene ends were 10 bases for V and 4 bases for J; bases not matched to a gene: 14. The CDR3 runs to 15 residues.

The chain employs TRBV15 and TRBJ2-1; a possible D gene is TRBD2 (6 bases). Deletions cut 0 bases from V and 3 bases from J, with 6 bases between. This CDR3 is built from 14 residues. Looked up from germline, CDR1 is LNHNV and CDR2 is YYDKDF (reference sequence). The CDR3: CATSREAGYNEQFF. In DNA form, the CDR3 reads TGTGCCACCAGCAGAGAAGCGGGCTACAATGAGCAGTTCTTC.

The CDR3 is CASSESTSGRNEQFF. The DNA for the CDR3 is TGCGCCAGCAGTGAGTCCACTAGCGGGAGGAATGAGCAGTTCTTC. This rearrangement joins TRBV10-1 to TRBJ2-1, with 12 positions matching TRBD2. Germline V lookup: CDR1 WNHNN, CDR2 SYGVQD (reference sequence). V dropped 0 bases and J dropped 7; count of bases not matched to a gene: 1. The CDR3 is made up of 15 amino acids.

This chain joins TRBV11-1 and TRBJ2-6; perhaps TRBD1 as D (6 bases). Germline V gives CDR1 SGHAT, CDR2 FQDESV (reference sequence). CDR3 size: 18 residues. Trimming removed 5 bases at V and 0 bases at J, with 17 bases between. The CDR3 coding sequence is TGTGCCAGCAGCCCCGGCGCAGGGGTGGCCTCTGGGGCCAACGTCCTGACTTTC. Protein: CASSPGAGVASGANVLTF.

This clone has only one observation. The chain links TRBV19 to TRBJ1-4; maybe TRBD1 (6 bases). V lost 5 bases, J lost 5 bases, and 12 bases lay in between. The CDR3 length is 14 residues. CDR1 and CDR2 (germline): LNHDA, SQIVND (reference sequence). The CDR3 region is CASSSGTRNEKLFF. DNA for the CDR3: TGTGCCAGTAGTTCCGGGACAAGAAATGAAAAACTGTTTTTT.

CDR3 sequence: CASSPPGATVGEKLFF. The CDR3 DNA reads TGTGCCAGCTCACCACCTGGGGCGACGGTAGGAGAAAAACTGTTTTTT. The rearrangement links TRBV18 to TRBJ1-4; weak D call: TRBD1 (5 bases). From germline, CDR1 is KGHSH and CDR2 LQKENI. V was trimmed by 0 bases and J by 8 bases, leaving 16 bases between them. The CDR3 runs to 16 residues.

This clone has a count of ten or more. This rearrangement joins TRBV6-8 to TRBJ1-2; perhaps TRBD1 as D (5 bases). CDR3 length: 13 amino acids. Trimming cost V 5 bases and J 2 bases, with 9 bases left between them. CDR1 and CDR2 from the germline V gene are MNHGY and SAAAGT. CDR3 sequence reads: CASSPGTNYGYTF. DNA of the CDR3: TGTGCCAGCAGTCCCGGGACCAACTATGGCTACACCTTC.

This sequence joins TRBV28 and TRBJ2-1; D is undetermined. The CDR3 runs to 12 residues. Germline V lookup: CDR1 MDHEN, CDR2 SYDVKM. V was pared by 2 bases and J by 4 bases, with 3 bases between. CDR3 residues: CASSLRYNEQFF. DNA for the CDR3: TGTGCCAGCAGTTTAAGGTACAATGAGCAGTTCTTC.

The chain couples TRBV9 to TRBJ2-3; 10 nucleotides agree with TRBD2. Losses at the gene ends were 5 bases for V and 6 bases for J; bases not matched to a gene: 9. The CDR3 runs 15 residues. Germline values: CDR1 SGDLS, CDR2 YYNGEE. This CDR3 is CASSEGLAGVDTQYF. In DNA, the CDR3 is TGTGCCAGCAGTGAAGGGCTAGCGGGGGTGGATACGCAGTATTTT.

This chain joins TRBV11-3 and TRBJ2-3; D may be TRBD1 or TRBD2 (9 bases each). This CDR3 has 20 residues. Germline V gives CDR1 SGHNT, CDR2 YENEEA. The germline V and J ends were trimmed by 3 bases and 4 bases, with 29 bases remaining between them. CDR3 in amino acids: CASSLDFWTGELAGSDTQYF. CDR3 sequence (DNA): TGTGCCAGCAGCTTGGACTTTTGGACAGGGGAGCTAGCGGGGTCAGATACGCAGTATTTT.

The gene calls are TRBV6-8 and TRBJ1-5; 9 bases are shared with TRBD1. V was pared by 7 bases and J by 5 bases, with 9 bases of the junction left unmatched. The CDR3 sequence is 15 residues long. Germline lookup yields CDR1 MNHGY and CDR2 SAAAGT. CDR3 DNA: TGTGCCAGCAAATCCGGGACAGGGCCCCATCAGCCCCAGCATTTT. Protein sequence: CASKSGTGPHQPQHF.

This clone was picked up a small number of times. J is TRBJ2-5 and V is TRBV9, with TRBD1 matching 7 bases. The CDR3 extends over 16 amino acids. The V segment lost 4 bases and the J segment 5 bases; nucleotides outside the gene matches: 14. Germline CDR1 reads SGDLS; CDR2 reads YYNGEE. In DNA form, the CDR3 reads TGTGCCAGCAGCTTTCGTAAAGGGGGCAGGCGGGAGACCCAGTACTTC. It translates to CASSFRKGGRRETQYF.

The V and J genes are TRBV23-1 and TRBJ2-1; 11 bases are shared with TRBD2. Being an ORF, TRBV23-1 has a function that is uncertain. The CDR3 consists of 18 residues. Germline trimming cut 6 bases from V and 3 bases from J; bases unmatched to any gene: 13. The CDR3 nucleotides read TGCGCCAGCAGCCAACCCACCGCCGGGACTAGCGGCTACAATGAGCAGTTCTTC. Translation gives CASSQPTAGTSGYNEQFF.

V gene TRBV12-5 combines with J gene TRBJ1-3; no firm D call. This CDR3 spans 14 amino acids. Germline V lookup: CDR1 LGHNT, CDR2 FRNRAP. This chain's CDR3 is CASRRTQSGNTIYF. DNA of the CDR3: TGTGCCAGTAGAAGGACCCAATCTGGAAACACCATATATTTT.

This clone was observed many times. The chain has TRBV6-8 and TRBJ2-3; D perhaps matches TRBD1 (6 bases). The V gene lost 3 bases and the J gene lost 0 bases, with 13 bases spanning the gap. CDR1 MNHGY and CDR2 SAAAGT come from the germline V gene. The CDR3 spans 16 residues. CDR3 sequence: CASSYGLTGSTDTQYF. The CDR3 bases are TGTGCCAGCAGTTATGGGTTAACAGGGAGCACAGATACGCAGTATTTT.

The count of this clone is one. V is TRBV19 and J is TRBJ1-5; 10 nucleotides match TRBD1. V was pared by 5 bases and J by 7 bases, with 14 bases of the junction left unmatched. Germline values: CDR1 LNHDA, CDR2 SQIVND (reference sequence). The CDR3 is 17 residues long. The CDR3 bases are TGTGCCAGTAGTTTAGCGGGGGACAGGGGACTTCGCCAGCCCCAGCATTTT. Its protein is CASSLAGDRGLRQPQHF.

This clone appeared many times. The rearrangement uses TRBV11-3 and TRBJ1-2, with TRBD1 identical over 8 bases. With 0 bases clipped from V and 4 bases from J, the junction kept 4 bases outside the gene matches. The CDR3 loop spans 15 amino acids. Germline CDR1 reads SGHNT; CDR2 reads YENEEA. This CDR3 reads CASSLDWTGFYGYTF. The CDR3 coding sequence is TGTGCCAGCAGCTTAGATTGGACAGGGTTCTATGGCTACACCTTC.

This clone was detected a few times. This rearrangement joins TRBV6-8 to TRBJ2-7; 11 bases fit TRBD1. Germline V gene sequence: CDR1 MNHGY, CDR2 SAAAGT. Trimming at V came to 7 bases and at J to 4 bases, leaving 12 bases not matched to a gene. The CDR3 totals 16 residues. The CDR3 protein is CASTLAWTGGSYEQYF. In DNA, the CDR3 is TGTGCCAGCACCCTTGCATGGACAGGGGGCTCGTACGAGCAGTACTTC.

V usage is TRBV4-1 and J usage is TRBJ2-5, with D unclear. The CDR3 contains 13 residues. V was clipped by 8 bases and J by 2 bases, with 12 bases between them. Germline CDR1 and CDR2: MGHRA and YSYEKL. CDR3 nucleotides: TGCGCCAGCTCGGTGGGTGCTCAAGAGACCCAGTACTTC. This translates into CASSVGAQETQYF.

The gene calls are TRBV19 and TRBJ1-1, with no clear D. Trimming took 5 bases from V and 2 from J, leaving 15 bases between them. The germline CDR1 and CDR2 sequences are LNHDA and SQIVND (reference sequence). CDR3 size: 15 residues. CDR3 DNA sequence: TGTGCCAGTAGTCCAAACAGCTTGGGAAACACTGAAGCTTTCTTT. This encodes CASSPNSLGNTEAFF.

This clone was observed a handful of times. The V and J genes are TRBV6-8 and TRBJ1-3; a weak D match, TRBD1 (5 bases). Trimming left V 6 bases short and J 0 bases short, with 9 bases between. The germline V gene has CDR1 MNHGY and CDR2 SAAAGT. The CDR3 runs 14 residues. The CDR3 sequence: CASRDISSGNTIYF. Here the CDR3 DNA reads TGTGCCAGCAGGGACATCAGCTCTGGAAACACCATATATTTT.